The TCR beta chain under discussion was sequenced for a study of cytomegalovirus exposure and HLA in healthy donors. The length of the CDR3 is 14 residues. Germline CDR1 reads SGHTS; CDR2 reads YDEGEE. V lost 0 bases and J lost 6; bases outside the gene matches: 5. Primers for the PCR totalled 60 Vbeta and 13 Jbeta. Libraries were prepared by immunoSEQ multiplex PCR; TCRdb keeps only in-frame clonotypes and omits some of them. The data hold around 130,000 clones, with 80% observed a single time. This clonotype was sampled from a man aged 25 to 40 in good health and CMV-seronegative. Sequences were obtained from PBMCs. The chain uses TRBV5-8 and TRBJ2-7; 8 bases are shared with TRBD1. The CDR3: CASSLDRGYTEQYF. For the CDR3, the DNA is TGTGCCAGCAGCTTGGACAGGGGGTATACCGAGCAGTACTTC.